Listed here are 16 T cell receptor beta chains from one sample, sequenced in a study of T cells after posttransplantation cyclophosphamide. Some clones are missing from TCRdb's copy, which holds only in-frame ones; the method was immunoSEQ multiplex PCR. The data show tens of thousands of clones, with none appearing a single time. The sequenced material came from PBMCs. Receptors originate from a woman aged 55-70 years in good health, CMV-negative, and a related stem cell transplant donor.

Only a few counts were recorded for this clone. The V gene is TRBV28, the J gene TRBJ1-2, with 8 bases lining up with TRBD1. The length of the CDR3 is 14 residues. The V gene's germline CDR1 is MDHEN and CDR2 SYDVKM. Trimming removed 7 bases from V and 4 bases from J; junction bases left unmatched: 8. CDR3 loop: CASNIQGALYGYTF. In nucleotides, the CDR3 is TGTGCCAGCAATATTCAGGGGGCTCTCTATGGCTACACCTTC.

This chain links TRBV6-5 with TRBJ1-1; weak D call: TRBD1 (5 bases). V was shortened by 6 bases and J by 1 base, with 9 bases between the two germline ends. This CDR3 contains 13 residues. The V gene's germline CDR1 is MNHEY and CDR2 SVGAGI. The CDR3 nucleotides read TGTGCCAGCAGGTCAACAGGGAACACTGAAGCTTTCTTT. Protein: CASRSTGNTEAFF.

This clone showed up many times. The chain joins TRBV11-2 to TRBJ1-3; D remains ambiguous. This CDR3 region has 13 residues. Trimming removed 0 bases at V and 9 bases at J, with 9 bases between. CDR1 SGHAT and CDR2 FQNNGV come from the germline V gene. The CDR3 bases are TGTGCCAGCAGCTTAGACGGCCTAGCCACCATATATTTT. Amino acids: CASSLDGLATIYF. Full variable domain (remainder filled in from reference TRBV11-2 and TRBJ1-3): EAGVAQSPRYKIIEKRQSVAFWCNPISGHATLYWYQQILGQGPKLLIQFQNNGVVDDSQLPKDRFSAERLKGVDSTLKIQPAKLEDSAVYLCASSLDGLATIYFGEGSWLTVV.

This clone has a count of ten or more. The gene calls are TRBV27 and TRBJ1-3; TRBD1 aligns across 7 bases. Germline V CDR1 and CDR2: MNHEY, SMNVEV (reference sequence). J lost 4 bases, V lost 6 bases, and 12 bases had no gene match. The length of the CDR3 is 16 residues. CDR3: CASSGTSGTAGNTIYF. In DNA form, the CDR3 reads TGTGCCAGCAGCGGAACTTCCGGGACAGCCGGAAACACCATATATTTT.

This clone was found many times. The CDR3 reads CANRLAGGPDTQYF. The CDR3 DNA reads as TGTGCCAACCGACTAGCGGGGGGCCCAGATACGCAGTATTTT. This chain connects TRBV7-9 to TRBJ2-3; 13 positions agree with TRBD2. The V segment lost 10 bases and the J segment 4 bases; nucleotides outside the gene matches: 5. Germline CDR1 is SEHNR and CDR2 is FQNEAQ (reference sequence). The CDR3 has 14 residues.

This clone has ten or more counts. The chain links TRBV5-4 to TRBJ2-2; 8 nucleotides agree with TRBD2. V trimming: 5 bases; J trimming: 0 bases; junction bases outside the gene matches: 6. CDR3 length: 16 residues. Germline V gene lookup returns CDR1 SGHNT and CDR2 YYREEE (reference sequence). CDR3 in DNA: TGTGCCAGCAGAACCACTAGCGGAGCGAACACCGGGGAGCTGTTTTTT. Protein product: CASRTTSGANTGELFF.

This clone was counted many times. The chain links TRBV7-6 to TRBJ1-1, with TRBD1 matching 7 bases. The V gene's germline CDR1 is SGHVS and CDR2 FNYEAQ. V dropped 4 bases and J dropped 1; count of bases not matched to a gene: 9. The CDR3 is made up of 16 amino acids. The CDR3 nucleotides are TGTGCCAGCAGCTACCGGGTGGGACAGAAGAACACTGAAGCTTTCTTT. Amino acids: CASSYRVGQKNTEAFF.

This clone has just a few counts. The J gene is TRBJ2-3, the V gene TRBV19; 11 nucleotides match TRBD2. This CDR3 has 16 residues. V lost 4 bases, J lost 0 bases, and 3 bases stayed unmatched. The germline CDR1 and CDR2 sequences are LNHDA and SQIVND (reference sequence). The CDR3 is CASSTGTSGSTDTQYF. The DNA for the CDR3 is TGTGCCAGTAGTACCGGGACTAGCGGAAGCACAGATACGCAGTATTTT.

This clone was seen ten or more times. The chain uses TRBV7-8 and TRBJ2-6; no firm D call. V was cut by 3 bases and J by 2 bases, with 5 bases left in between. The CDR3 is 14 residues long. CDR1 is SGHVS, CDR2 FQNEAQ, per germline. This CDR3 reads CASSLRAGANVLTF. DNA of the CDR3: TGTGCCAGCAGCTTGCGTGCTGGGGCCAACGTCCTGACTTTC.

This clone was observed many times. The genes are TRBV5-1 and TRBJ2-1; D gene unclear. Germline assignment: CDR1 SGHRS and CDR2 YFSETQ. The CDR3 spans 14 residues. With 1 base removed from V and 7 bases from J, the gap between germline ends came to 12 bases. CDR3 DNA: TGCGCCAGCAGCTTGAGCCTGCCGGGTAATGAGCAGTTCTTC. Translating gives CASSLSLPGNEQFF. Filled out from reference TRBV5-1 and TRBJ2-1, the complete variable domain reads KAGVTQTPRYLIKTRGQQVTLSCSPISGHRSVSWYQQTPGQGLQFLFEYFSETQRNKGNFPGRFSGRQFSNSRSEMNVSTLELGDSALYLCASSLSLPGNEQFFGPGTRLTVL.

This clone has a count of ten or more. V usage is TRBV6-1 and J usage is TRBJ2-7; D may be TRBD1 (6 bases). CDR3 length equals 15 residues. The V gene lost 1 base and the J gene lost 5 bases, with 15 bases spanning the gap. Germline assignment: CDR1 MNHNS and CDR2 SASEGT. The CDR3 loop reads CASSEDRVNIDEQYF. The CDR3 DNA follows: TGTGCCAGCAGTGAAGACAGGGTAAATATCGACGAGCAGTACTTC.

This clone was recorded at least ten times. The gene calls are TRBV6-5 and TRBJ2-3, with D unclear. Germline values: CDR1 MNHEY, CDR2 SVGAGI. CDR3 length equals 12 residues. V lost 4 bases, J lost 5 bases, and 7 bases lay in between. The CDR3 protein is CASSSFGDTQYF. The DNA of the CDR3 is TGTGCCAGCAGTTCCTTCGGAGATACGCAGTATTTT.

V gene TRBV4-1 combines with J gene TRBJ1-2; D not resolved. Germline CDR1 and CDR2: MGHRA and YSYEKL. The CDR3 has 15 amino acids. V dropped 5 bases and J dropped 1 base, with 14 bases sitting between them. For the CDR3, the DNA is TGCGCCAGCAGCGAACCTATACTCAATAACTATGGCTACACCTTC. Translated: CASSEPILNNYGYTF.

V gene TRBV2 combines with J gene TRBJ1-4; 10 nucleotides agree with TRBD1. V lost 6 bases, J lost 8 bases, and 6 bases stayed unmatched. CDR3 length: 14 residues. Germline CDR1 and CDR2: SNHLY and FYNNEI. The chain's CDR3 is CASSWDRGEEKLFF. In DNA, the CDR3 is TGTGCCAGCAGCTGGGACAGGGGAGAAGAAAAACTGTTTTTT.

This clone was found many times. This chain joins TRBV5-1 and TRBJ1-6, with a tentative D call TRBD1 (6 bases). Germline V lookup: CDR1 SGHRS, CDR2 YFSETQ. This CDR3 has 17 residues. Trimming left V 3 bases short and J 10 bases short, with 23 bases between. The CDR3 sequence is CASSSQSNQGYRSPLHF. The CDR3 DNA reads TGCGCCAGCAGCTCCCAATCTAACCAGGGGTATCGCTCACCCCTCCACTTT. The full variable domain, its missing parts supplied by reference TRBV5-1 and TRBJ1-6, is KAGVTQTPRYLIKTRGQQVTLSCSPISGHRSVSWYQQTPGQGLQFLFEYFSETQRNKGNFPGRFSGRQFSNSRSEMNVSTLELGDSALYLCASSSQSNQGYRSPLHFGNGTRLTVT.

This clone is termed medium-sized (0.01 to 0.1%). This rearrangement joins TRBV7-9 to TRBJ1-4, with 9 bases aligning to TRBD1. The CDR3 contains 15 residues. Germline CDR1 is SEHNR and CDR2 is FQNEAQ (reference sequence). V lost 1 base and J lost 7; bases outside the gene matches: 4. Here the CDR3 reads CASSLVRQGGEKLFF. The CDR3 nucleotides are TGTGCCAGCAGCTTAGTACGACAGGGGGGTGAAAAACTGTTTTTT.